Below, 8 T cell receptor beta chains from the same sample are listed, as sequenced in a study of breast tumors, draining lymph nodes, adjacent tissues. Axillary draining lymph nodes of breast cancer patients supplied the node samples. Each CDR3 protein is one row after TCRdb ran MiXCR on the multiplex PCR reads. The sample includes about 89,000 distinct CDR3 sequences, about 27% of them seen just once. Sequenced: axillary lymph node tissue. All receptors derive from a female donor with breast cancer. Some clones in this sample may be carry-over from other donors' samples.

The rearrangement links TRBV28 to TRBJ2-2; D may be TRBD1 or TRBD2 (5 bases each). This CDR3 comprises 17 residues. V shed 1 base and J shed 5 bases, with 17 bases lying between them. In germline, CDR1 is MDHEN, CDR2 SYDVKM. CDR3: CASSLSLAGSFTGELFF. DNA for the CDR3: TGTGCCAGCAGTTTATCCCTGGCAGGGAGTTTTACCGGGGAGCTGTTTTTT.

Concerning this clonotype itself: Sequence at one end of the junction differs from germline and may be a read error. V is TRBV12-3 or TRBV12-4 and J is TRBJ1-5, with D possibly TRBD1 on 6 matching bases. This CDR3 comprises 15 residues. The DNA for the CDR3 is TGTGCCAGCAGAAAGCCGGGGGCGGACAATGAGCCCCAGCATTTT. It yields the protein CASRKPGADNEPQHF.

The chain employs TRBV7-9 and TRBJ2-1, with TRBD2 as a possible D gene (6 bases). Germline V gene sequence: CDR1 SEHNR, CDR2 FQNEAQ (reference sequence). V was shortened by 8 bases and J by 0 bases, with 26 bases between the two germline ends. This CDR3 is built from 19 residues. CDR3 coding DNA: TGTGCCAGCGGAACAACGACTATTTGGGGGGATGCCTCCTACAATGAGCAGTTCTTC. Protein sequence: CASGTTTIWGDASYNEQFF. The full variable domain, rest sourced from reference TRBV7-9 and TRBJ2-1, is DTGVSQNPRHKITKRGQNVTFRCDPISEHNRLYWYRQTLGQGPEFLTYFQNEAQLEKSRLLSDRFSAERPKGSFSTLEIQRTEQGDSAMYLCASGTTTIWGDASYNEQFFGPGTRLTVL.

This clonotype was detected ten times or more. The V and J genes are TRBV19 and TRBJ1-2; 9 nucleotides agree with TRBD1. Germline V gene lookup returns CDR1 LNHDA and CDR2 SQIVND (reference sequence). The CDR3 has 16 amino acids. V shed 5 bases, J shed 7 bases, and the junction held 14 bases outside the gene matches. The CDR3 nucleotides are TGTGCCAGTAGTTCCCTTAGCCCGGGACAGGGCTTTGGCTACACCTTC. This sequence encodes CASSSLSPGQGFGYTF.

In this sample, this clonotype turned up many times. The V gene is TRBV5-1, the J gene TRBJ2-1, with D unresolved. The CDR3 has 12 amino acids. V lost 0 bases and J lost 8, with 6 bases in between. Looked up from germline, CDR1 is SGHRS and CDR2 is YFSETQ. CDR3 in amino acids: CASSLAVDEQFF. The CDR3 nucleotides are TGCGCCAGCAGCTTGGCGGTCGATGAGCAGTTCTTC.

This clonotype was detected ten times or more. A read error is possible here, since a much larger clone lies one base away. The V call is TRBV12-3 or TRBV12-4, the J call TRBJ2-7; D ambiguous. The length of the CDR3 is 15 residues. V gave up 6 bases and J gave up 5 bases, with 20 bases separating them. This CDR3 reads CASSHPRGNRNEQYF. CDR3 nucleotides: TGTGCCAGCAGCCACCCTCGTGGAAATCGGAACGAGCAGTACTTC.

This clonotype showed up just a few times. The chain employs TRBV6-5 and TRBJ2-1; TRBD1 might be the D (6 bases). The CDR3 contains 16 residues. Germline V gene data show CDR1 as MNHEY and CDR2 as SVGAGI. Deletions cut 8 bases from V and 1 base from J, with 18 bases between. The CDR3 here is CASGSYREDSYNEQFF. The DNA for the CDR3 is TGTGCCAGCGGGAGTTACAGGGAAGATTCCTACAATGAGCAGTTCTTC.

This clonotype was picked up many times. The rearrangement uses TRBV14 and TRBJ1-2; D is uncertain. This CDR3 is built from 13 residues. V dropped 5 bases and J dropped 7 bases, with 14 bases sitting between them. From germline, CDR1 is SGHDN and CDR2 FVKESK. CDR3 sequence reads: CASSVGRTTGYTF. CDR3 DNA: TGTGCCAGCAGCGTAGGACGGACTACTGGCTACACCTTC.